The clone carrying this T cell receptor (beta chain) was detected many times. Unique molecular identifiers were used to barcode this TCRbeta library. TCRdb reprocessed the PCR reads with MiXCR, giving one entry per CDR3 protein. The table has roughly 300,000 distinct CDR3 sequences, nearly 10% seen once. The data derive from a study of T-cell reconstitution after alpha-beta-depleted transplantation in children. With V trimmed by 4 bases and J by 5 bases, 4 bases remained unmatched. The CDR3 length is 13 residues. Germline CDR1 and CDR2: SNHLY and FYNNEI. Sample: PBMCs from the stem cell graft donor, taken from the stem cell graft. The rearrangement links TRBV2 to TRBJ2-7, with TRBD1 matching 8 bases. This sequence originates from a human donor who donated a stem cell graft to a child with SCID. CDR3 region: CASSVPGGNEQYF. CDR3 DNA: TGTGCCAGCAGTGTGCCAGGGGGCAACGAGCAGTACTTC.